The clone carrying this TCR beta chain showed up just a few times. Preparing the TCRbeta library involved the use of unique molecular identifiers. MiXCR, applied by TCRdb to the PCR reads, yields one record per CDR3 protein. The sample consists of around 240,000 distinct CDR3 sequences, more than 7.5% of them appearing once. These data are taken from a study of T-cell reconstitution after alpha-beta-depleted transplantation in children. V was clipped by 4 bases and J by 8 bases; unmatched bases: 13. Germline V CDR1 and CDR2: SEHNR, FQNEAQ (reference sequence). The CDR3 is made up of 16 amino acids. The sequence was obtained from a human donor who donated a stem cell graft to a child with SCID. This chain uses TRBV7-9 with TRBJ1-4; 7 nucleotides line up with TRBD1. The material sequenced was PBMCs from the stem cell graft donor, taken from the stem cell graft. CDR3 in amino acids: CASSYILQGSQEKLFF. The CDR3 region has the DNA TGTGCCAGCAGCTACATACTACAGGGGAGTCAGGAAAAACTGTTTTTT.